The present T cell receptor (beta chain) was sequenced within a study of T-cell memory formation after mild COVID-19. Background on the study: TCR clusters showed largely donor specificity.

In regard to this clonotype: Its antigen is not known.

Looked up from germline, CDR1 is KGHDR and CDR2 is SFDVKD. The CDR3 totals 14 residues. V lost 2 bases and J lost 7; bases outside the gene matches: 4. Points from the study as a whole: Pre-infection memory carried some responding clones, suggesting that cross-reactive memory joined.

TCRdb reprocessed the 5' RACE reads with MiXCR, giving one entry per CDR3 protein. The profile shows roughly 280,000 distinct CDR3 sequences, less than 9.5% of them singletons. This chain joins TRBV24-1 and TRBJ1-5; 7 bases are shared with TRBD1. Sequenced sample: PBMCs or a T cell subset sorted from them (not recorded which). This TCR derives from a young man who had mild COVID-19 (a few samples of this study predate the infection). Cell type and time point are not known. CDR3 protein: CATSDSQGWQPQHF. CDR3 nucleotides: TGTGCCACCAGTGATTCACAGGGGTGGCAGCCCCAGCATTTT.